This record concerns one TCR beta chain sequence. This CDR3 has 14 residues. Germline V gene data show CDR1 as MNHEY and CDR2 as SMNVEV (reference sequence). The germline V and J ends were trimmed by 6 bases and 6 bases, with 15 bases remaining between them. This sample stems from a study of Ad26.COV2.S vaccination and SARS-CoV-2 variants. Assay: immunoSEQ multiplex PCR; the TCRdb copy retains only in-frame clones and omits some. This table has around 300,000 clones, 80% to 90% appearing once. Treatment reported: around 19 received Ad26.COV2.S at low or high dose, single or two shots; several received placebo; per-sample allocation not given. Day 63 after the first injection of vaccine or placebo was the sampling time.

This TCR came from a person between 18 and 59 years old who received the Ad26.COV2.S COVID-19 vaccine or a placebo. The material sequenced was peripheral blood, taken in a trial of Ad26.COV2.S vaccine versus placebo. V usage is TRBV27 and J usage is TRBJ2-1; D is perhaps TRBD1 (6 bases). The CDR3 here is CASSPLQGSNEQFF. Written as DNA, the CDR3 is TGTGCCAGCAGCCCTCTACAGGGAAGCAATGAGCAGTTCTTC.